Given below is one T cell receptor (beta chain) in context. Its antigen is currently not known. There are no base qualities to consult, and no much larger clone falls within one base. These data originate in a study of shared clonotypes between healthy human individuals (TCRdb year 2020). About the investigation overall: A couple of women and a few men aged 18 to 49 years were included in the cohort. For each donor, CD4 naive and CD4 memory were each run on three plates, CD8 naive on two plates, and CD8 memory on one plate. Blood TCR repertoires of a handful of healthy adults were deeply sequenced to estimate repertoire size and the extent of clonotype sharing between individuals. To increase sequencing depth and limit assay-specific biases, TCR repertoire library preparation and sequencing were carried out by different laboratories using diverse techniques. Per donor, leukapheresis produced somewhere between about 0.94 and 9.5 billion PBMCs. On the study overall, not on this receptor specifically: The genetic and exposure-history diversity represented was limited by the small number of donors. Pairwise subsampling led to the expectation that sequencing depth would affect the degree of clonotype sharing among donors. Clonotypes shared by all four sorted-subset donors showed higher generation probabilities than non-shared clonotypes. Naive subsets generally had larger estimated clonotype richness than memory subsets. When several donors were compared, the shared fraction of clonotypes was around 5.1% for naive CD4, about 4% for naive CD8, about 2.5% for memory CD4, and around 0.37% for memory CD8. Sampling was limited to blood, and TCR repertoires in tissue likely differ from TCR repertoires in blood. Rarefaction of sorted-subset datasets indicated incomplete sequencing despite the large sequencing depth.

Including cysteine and phenylalanine, the CDR3 has 17 amino acids. Only the CDR3 DNA stays, 51 bases, in frame from base 1. CDR1 is given as ENHRY and CDR2 as SYGVKD, both from the germline V gene. A distance of 19 bases separates the germline ends of V and J, which lose 4 bases and 2 bases respectively. TCR CDR3 regions were amplified from genomic DNA by multiplex PCR using the deep immunoSEQ assay. Genomic DNA extracted from each cell subset was distributed evenly over all wells of several immunoSEQ 96-well plates, and each plate served as one replicate. For sorted subsets, each replicate PCR was loaded with 200 ng genomic DNA, equivalent to 30,000 or so T cell genomes. Purified libraries were measured with a Qubit 3.0 fluorometer, size-checked on a Bioanalyzer 2100, and measured again with the KAPA Library Quantification kit. Every immunoSEQ 96-well plate was sequenced on a dedicated single-read 150-cycle Illumina NextSeq 550 flow cell. Under the source paper's analysis protocol: Because the immunoSEQ output held only junctional sequences and lacked quality scores, the filtering could not match the filtering applied to full-length reads. Sequences were annotated with PyIR, a Python wrapper for IgBLAST v1.9, and V/J genes and CDR3 were assigned using IMGT germline references. Reads were filtered out if the reads had weak V/J assignments (E-value above 1e-6), no CDR3, stop codons, out-of-frame junctions, or ambiguous translated residues. V3J clonotypes were defined as sequences sharing an identical inferred V gene, J gene, and CDR3 amino acid sequence. Percentage overlap between repertoires was calculated by dividing the number of shared unique clonotypes by the size of the smaller repertoire. RTK rarefaction, the Chao1 estimator, and Recon v2.1 estimates of unobserved clonotypes were used to assess repertoire richness. OLGA was used to compute generation probabilities for all TCRbeta clonotypes that the gDNA method yielded from a handful of donors. Held by TCRdb, this immuneACCESS table contains in-frame sequences only and omits some clones. Under half of the omission traces to an unresolved V gene where checked; the cause of the rest is unknown. Clone size and V and J calls were adopted from that table, with D and trimming inferred from the DNA. This sample is represented by about 2.3 million clones; approximately 90% of them were singletons. Clones ranked in the top ten supply around 0.35% of the sample.

The donors were healthy, HIV-negative adults with no recently reported acute infections or vaccinations. Every donor was a Caucasian adult residing in Nashville, Tennessee, USA. CD4+ T cells were enriched by magnetic negative selection, after which naive cells were positively selected on CD45RA and the negative fraction was taken as the memory subset. Blood was obtained by leukapheresis, after which PBMCs were separated by Ficoll-Histopaque density gradient centrifugation and cryopreserved in liquid nitrogen vapor phase. Analytical flow cytometry was used to check the purity and quantity of each magnetically sorted T cell population. From each sorted fraction, genomic DNA was isolated and quantified by UV absorbance on a Nanodrop 2000c.

This TCR was recovered from a man between 18 and 29 years old in good health. Some clones in this sample may be carry-over from other donors' samples. The rearrangement joined TRBV10-3 to TRBJ2-3; TRBD1 is perhaps the D gene, given 6 matching bases. The source material was naive CD4+ T cells from PBMCs. This specimen's cell subset or site label, interpreted: CD45RA+ positively selected. The bases are TGTGCCATCAGTGCGTCCGGTGGCAGGGGCGACACAGATACGCAGTATTTT. It translates to CAISASGGRGDTDTQYF.